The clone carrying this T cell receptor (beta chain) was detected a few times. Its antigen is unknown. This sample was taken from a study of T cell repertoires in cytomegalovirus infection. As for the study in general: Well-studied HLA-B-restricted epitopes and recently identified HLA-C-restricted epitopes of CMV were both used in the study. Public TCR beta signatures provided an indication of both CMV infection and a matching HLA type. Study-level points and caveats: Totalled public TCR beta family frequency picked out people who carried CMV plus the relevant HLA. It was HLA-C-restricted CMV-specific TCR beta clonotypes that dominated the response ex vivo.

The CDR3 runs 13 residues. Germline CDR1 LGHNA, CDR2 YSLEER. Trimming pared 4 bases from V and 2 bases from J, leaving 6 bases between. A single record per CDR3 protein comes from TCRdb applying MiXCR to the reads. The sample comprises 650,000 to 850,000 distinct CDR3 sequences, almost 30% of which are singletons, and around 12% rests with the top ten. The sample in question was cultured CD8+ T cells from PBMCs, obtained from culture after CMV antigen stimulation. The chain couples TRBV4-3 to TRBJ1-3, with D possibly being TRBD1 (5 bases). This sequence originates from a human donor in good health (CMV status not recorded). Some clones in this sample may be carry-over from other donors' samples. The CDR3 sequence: CASSPTAGNTIYF. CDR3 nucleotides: TGCGCCAGCAGCCCGACAGCTGGAAACACCATATATTTT.